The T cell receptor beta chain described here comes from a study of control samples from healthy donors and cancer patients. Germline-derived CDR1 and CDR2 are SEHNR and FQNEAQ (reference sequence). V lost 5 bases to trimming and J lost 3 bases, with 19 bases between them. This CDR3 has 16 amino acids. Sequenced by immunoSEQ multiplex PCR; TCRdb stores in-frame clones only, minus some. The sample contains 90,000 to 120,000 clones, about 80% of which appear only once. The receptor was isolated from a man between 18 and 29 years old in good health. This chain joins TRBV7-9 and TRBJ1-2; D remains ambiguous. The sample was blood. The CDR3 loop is CASSLPVGVGDYGYTF. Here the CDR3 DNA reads TGTGCCAGCAGCCTTCCTGTCGGCGTCGGGGACTATGGCTACACCTTC.